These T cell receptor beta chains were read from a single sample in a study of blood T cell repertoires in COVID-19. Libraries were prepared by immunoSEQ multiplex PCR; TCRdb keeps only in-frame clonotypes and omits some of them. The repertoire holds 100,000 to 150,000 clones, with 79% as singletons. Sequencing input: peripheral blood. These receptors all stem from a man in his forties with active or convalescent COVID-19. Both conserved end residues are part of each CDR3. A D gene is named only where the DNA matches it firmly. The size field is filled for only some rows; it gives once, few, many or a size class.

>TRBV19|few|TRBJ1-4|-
TGTGCCAGTAGTGCCGCGGTCGCAACTAATGAAAAACTGTTTTTT
CASSAAVATNEKLFF
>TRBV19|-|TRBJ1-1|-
TGTGCCAGTAGTATCTCAGACATGAACACTGAAGCTTTCTTT
CASSISDMNTEAFF
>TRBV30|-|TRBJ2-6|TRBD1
TGTGCCTGGAGAGGGGGCCCCGGCTCTGGGGCCAACGTCCTGACTTTC
CAWRGGPGSGANVLTF
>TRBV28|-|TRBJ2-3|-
TGTGCCAGCAGTTCGGCGGGGGCTACCACAGATACGCAGTATTTT
CASSSAGATTDTQYF
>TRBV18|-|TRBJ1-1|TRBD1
TGTGCCAGCTCACCACGAACAGGGGCTGTGAACACTGAAGCTTTCTTT
CASSPRTGAVNTEAFF
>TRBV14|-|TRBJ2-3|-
TGTGCCAGCAGCCAAGTGGCGGGAGATACGCAGTATTTT
CASSQVAGDTQYF
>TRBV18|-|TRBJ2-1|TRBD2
TGTGCCAGCTCACCGTTTAGCGGGAGCTTTACATACAATGAGCAGTTCTTC
CASSPFSGSFTYNEQFF
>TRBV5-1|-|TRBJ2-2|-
TGCGCCAGCAGCTTAGGACAGGAGGGCGCCGGGGAGCTGTTTTTT
CASSLGQEGAGELFF
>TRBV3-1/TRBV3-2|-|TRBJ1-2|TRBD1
TGTGCCAGCAGCCAAGAAGGGGACAGGCTACCTAACTATGGCTACACCTTC
CASSQEGDRLPNYGYTF
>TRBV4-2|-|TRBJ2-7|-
TGTGCCAGCAGCCAAGTGGACAGAGATGATCGGGAGCAGTACTTC
CASSQVDRDDREQYF
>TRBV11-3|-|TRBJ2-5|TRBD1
TGTGCCAGCAGCTTAGGGGGGACAGGGGCCCAAGAGACCCAGTACTTC
CASSLGGTGAQETQYF
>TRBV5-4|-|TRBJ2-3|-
TGTGCCAGCAGCCGATATGGAGGGCAGGGAGATACGCAGTATTTT
CASSRYGGQGDTQYF
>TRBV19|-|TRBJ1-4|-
TGTGCCAGTAGTATGGGGGGGGCAGATGAAAAACTGTTTTTT
CASSMGGADEKLFF
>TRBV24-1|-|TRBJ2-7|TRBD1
TGTGCCACCAGTGCCGTAGGCAGGACAGGGGTCCTCGAGCAGTACTTC
CATSAVGRTGVLEQYF
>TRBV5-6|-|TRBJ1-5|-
TGTGCCAGCAGCTCTGCGGTCAAAGTGGGTCAGCCCCAGCATTTT
CASSSAVKVGQPQHF
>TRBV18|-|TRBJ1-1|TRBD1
TGTGCCAGCTCACCGACCCGACAGGGGGCAGCCACTGAAGCTTTCTTT
CASSPTRQGAATEAFF
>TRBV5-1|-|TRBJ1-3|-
TGCGCCAGCAGCCTCCTACAGCCCGTAAGCTCTGGAAACACCATATATTTT
CASSLLQPVSSGNTIYF
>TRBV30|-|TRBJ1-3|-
TGTGCCTGGAGTGTACCCAGTCTGATCGGAGGGGTTGGAAACACCATATATTTT
CAWSVPSLIGGVGNTIYF
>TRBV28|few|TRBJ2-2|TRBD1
TGTGCCAGCAGTTCCCAGGGACAGGGCACCGGGGAGCTGTTTTTT
CASSSQGQGTGELFF
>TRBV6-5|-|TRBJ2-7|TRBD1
TGTGCCAGCACCCCAGACCGGACAGGGCTCTACGAGCAGTACTTC
CASTPDRTGLYEQYF
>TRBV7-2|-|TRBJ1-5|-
TGTGCCAGCAGCTTAGAAGGGGCCGGCGGGGTTGAGCAGCCCCAGCATTTT
CASSLEGAGGVEQPQHF
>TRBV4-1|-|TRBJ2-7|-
TGCGCCAGCAGCCAGGGGCGCAGTTACGAGCAGTACTTC
CASSQGRSYEQYF
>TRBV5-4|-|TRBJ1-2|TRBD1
TGTGCCAGCAGCTGGGACAGGGCATACGACTATGGCTACACCTTC
CASSWDRAYDYGYTF
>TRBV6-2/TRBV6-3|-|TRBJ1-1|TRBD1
TGTGCCAGCAGTTTTAACAGGGGGCGAATCGTGTTGACTGAAGCTTTCTTT
CASSFNRGRIVLTEAFF
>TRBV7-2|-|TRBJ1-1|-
TGTGCCAGCAGCCCACAGGGTTTGATGAACACTGAAGCTTTCTTT
CASSPQGLMNTEAFF
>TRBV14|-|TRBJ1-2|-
TGTGCCAGCAGCCAAGTTCGGGAGGGAGGAGGCTACACCTTC
CASSQVREGGGYTF
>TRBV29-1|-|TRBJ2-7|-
TGCAGCGTCAAGGGGCAGTCTATATCCTACGAGCAGTACTTC
CSVKGQSISYEQYF
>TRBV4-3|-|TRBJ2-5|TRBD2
TGCGCCAGCAGCCCTCGGGGGGGGGCTGGAGAGACCCAGTACTTC
CASSPRGGAGETQYF
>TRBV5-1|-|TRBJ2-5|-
TGCGCCAGCAGCTTACAGAACTGGGGAGTCCAAGAGACCCAGTACTTC
CASSLQNWGVQETQYF
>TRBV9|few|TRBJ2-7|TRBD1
TGTGCCAGCAGCGTAGCGGGGGACAGGTTTGTCGAGCAGTACTTC
CASSVAGDRFVEQYF
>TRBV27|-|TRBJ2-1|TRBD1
TGTGCCAGCAGTTTACCGGGACAGGGGATTTACAATGAGCAGTTCTTC
CASSLPGQGIYNEQFF
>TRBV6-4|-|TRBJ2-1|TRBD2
TGTGCCACCAGCGGGGGGGCTATCAATGAGCAGTTCTTC
CATSGGAINEQFF
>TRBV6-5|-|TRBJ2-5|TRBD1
TGTGCCAGCAGTCCAACAGGGGGCCGAGAGACCCAGTACTTC
CASSPTGGRETQYF
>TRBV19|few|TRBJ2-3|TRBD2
TGTGCCAGTAGTCTGGGGGGGATAGATACGCAGTATTTT
CASSLGGIDTQYF
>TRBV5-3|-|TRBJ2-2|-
TGTGCCAGAAGCTTGAACAGCACGAACACCGGGGAGCTGTTTTTT
CARSLNSTNTGELFF
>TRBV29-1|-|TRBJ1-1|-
TGCAGCGTTGACGGGTCACGGACTGAAGCTTTCTTT
CSVDGSRTEAFF
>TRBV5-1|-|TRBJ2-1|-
TGCGCCAGCAGCCCCATAGCGGACTACAATGAGCAGTTCTTC
CASSPIADYNEQFF
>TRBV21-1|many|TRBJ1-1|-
TGTGCCAGGCTAACAGGGGGCAACACTGAAGCTTTCTTT
CARLTGGNTEAFF
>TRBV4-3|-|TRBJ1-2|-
TGCGCCAGCAGCCAAGATCGGGGAGGGCTCGGCTATGGCTACACCTTC
CASSQDRGGLGYGYTF
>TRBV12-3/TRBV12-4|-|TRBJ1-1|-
TGTGCCAGTATAGTGACGCTAGGGGGAGCTTTCTTT
CASIVTLGGAFF
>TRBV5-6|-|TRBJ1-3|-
TGTGCCAGCAGCCTACCCCCCGGAAACACCATATATTTT
CASSLPPGNTIYF
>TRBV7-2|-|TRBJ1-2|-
TGTGCCAGCAGCTTAGCTCCAGGGATCTATGGCTACACCTTC
CASSLAPGIYGYTF
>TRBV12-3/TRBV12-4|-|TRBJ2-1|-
TGTGCCAGCAGCACAACTAGATCTAATGAGCAGTTCTTC
CASSTTRSNEQFF
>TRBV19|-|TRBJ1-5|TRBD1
TGTGCCAGTAGGAGACAGGGGACTAATCAGCCCCAGCATTTT
CASRRQGTNQPQHF
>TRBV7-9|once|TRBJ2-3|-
TGTGCCAGCAGCTTTGGGCGCGTGGCTTCAGATACGCAGTATTTT
CASSFGRVASDTQYF
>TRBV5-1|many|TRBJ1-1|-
TGCGCCAGCACAAGGGAGGGGGACTTTCGGAACACTGAAGCTTTCTTT
CASTREGDFRNTEAFF
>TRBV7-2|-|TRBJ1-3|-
TGTGCCAGCAGCTTAGGCCGGGAAACAGGGAGCTCTGGAAACACCATATATTTT
CASSLGRETGSSGNTIYF
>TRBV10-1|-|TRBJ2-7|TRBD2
TGCGCCAGCAGTGTAGCGGGAGGGCCCCGCGAGCAGTACTTC
CASSVAGGPREQYF
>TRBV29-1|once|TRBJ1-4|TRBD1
TGCAGCGTTGTAGGACAGGGGAACGAAAAACTGTTTTTT
CSVVGQGNEKLFF
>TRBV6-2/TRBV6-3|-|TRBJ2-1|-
TGTGCCAGCAGTCTCCTGGGGAGCTCCTACAATGAGCAGTTCTTC
CASSLLGSSYNEQFF
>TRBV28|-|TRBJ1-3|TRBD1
TGTGCCAGCAGTTTGGCGGAGGGGGCGTACACCATATATTTT
CASSLAEGAYTIYF